A selection of T cell receptor beta chains follows, all from one sample in a study of T cell responses to AZD1222 COVID-19 vaccine. TCRdb keeps only in-frame clones here, not all; method: immunoSEQ multiplex PCR. The sample yields about 120,000 clones, about 89% seen once. This material consisted of peripheral blood, taken on day 0 of AZD1222 vaccination. These receptors were obtained from an adult in good health. Each CDR3 is given with its conserved first and last residue. D genes are given only for firm matches. Clone size is shown for a subset of rows, as once, few, many or a class of expanded clone.

D gene	V gene	clone size	J gene	CDR3 DNA	CDR3 protein
NA	TRBV30	NA	TRBJ1-1	TGTGCCTGGAGTAGACATCCGAACACTGAAGCTTTCTTT	CAWSRHPNTEAFF
TRBD1	TRBV28	NA	TRBJ2-7	TGTGCCAGCAGTCTAGGACAGGGGTTTTACGAGCAGTACTTC	CASSLGQGFYEQYF
NA	TRBV25-1	NA	TRBJ1-2	TGTGCCAGCAGTGAGGGGCCCCCTGGCTATGGCTACACCTTC	CASSEGPPGYGYTF
NA	TRBV11-2	few	TRBJ1-6	TGTGCCAGCTCAGGGGCCCTACTGGATTCACCCCTCCACTTT	CASSGALLDSPLHF
NA	TRBV7-6	NA	TRBJ1-1	TGTGCCAGCAGCCCTAGATGGGGGACTGAAGCTTTCTTT	CASSPRWGTEAFF
NA	TRBV5-6	NA	TRBJ1-1	TGTGCCAGCAGCTTAGGCCCGAACACTGAAGCTTTCTTT	CASSLGPNTEAFF
NA	TRBV20-1	NA	TRBJ1-4	TGCAGTGCTCCACAGGAAAAACTGTTTTTT	CSAPQEKLFF
TRBD2	TRBV24-1	NA	TRBJ2-1	TGTGCCACCAGTGATTTTGGGACTAGCGGGGGCCACATTAGTGATGAGCAGTTCTTC	CATSDFGTSGGHISDEQFF
TRBD1	TRBV19	NA	TRBJ2-7	TGTGCCAGTGTCGGGACAGAGTCCTACGAGCAGTACTTC	CASVGTESYEQYF
NA	TRBV5-6	NA	TRBJ2-7	TGTGCCAGCGCCCCCCCGGGGGCCTACGAGCAGTACTTC	CASAPPGAYEQYF
NA	TRBV6-5	NA	TRBJ1-3	TGTGCCAGCTTCGGTAACGCCAGAAACACCATATATTTT	CASFGNARNTIYF
NA	TRBV9	few	TRBJ2-7	TGTGCCAGCAGCCCGCGGGACAGATACGAGCAGTACTTC	CASSPRDRYEQYF
NA	TRBV4-3	once	TRBJ2-2	TGCGCCAGCAGCCAACAACTCGGGGGGAACACCGGGGAGCTGTTTTTT	CASSQQLGGNTGELFF